The rows below give T cell receptor beta chains drawn from one sample of a study of cytomegalovirus exposure and HLA in healthy donors. Data came from immunoSEQ multiplex PCR; TCRdb stores just in-frame clones and leaves some out. The sample lists some 260,000 clones; 87% were seen once. Material for sequencing was PBMCs. The origin of the receptors is a man between 18 and 29 years old in good health and CMV-seropositive. CDR3s include the opening cysteine and the closing phenylalanine or tryptophan. The D gene is left open where the match is weak. The size entry is marked missing in some rows and otherwise reads once, few, many or a size class.

size	V	D	J	DNA	CDR3
.	TRBV2	.	TRBJ2-5	TGTGCCAGCAGTGAAGGGGCCCCCGACTTC	CASSEGAPDF
.	TRBV5-4	.	TRBJ2-1	TGTGCCAGCACCCAACGGGTAGCGGATGCCTACAATGAGCAGTTCTTC	CASTQRVADAYNEQFF
.	TRBV12-5	TRBD1	TRBJ2-3	TGTGCTAGTGGTTTGGTACTCGACAGGGGGATTGATACGCAGTATTTT	CASGLVLDRGIDTQYF
.	TRBV5-4	.	TRBJ2-2	TGTGCCAGCAGCTTGCCGGGGGCTAGCGGGGAGCTGTTTTTT	CASSLPGASGELFF
.	TRBV6-1	.	TRBJ1-2	TGTGCCAGCAAGGAGCCAGGGACGGCGAACTATGGCTACACCTTC	CASKEPGTANYGYTF
.	TRBV19	.	TRBJ2-7	TGTGCCAGTAGTATAGCCGGCTCTAGCTCCTACGAGCAGTACTTC	CASSIAGSSSYEQYF
.	TRBV6-5	TRBD2	TRBJ2-1	TGTGCCAGCAGTTCCCCCCGCGGGGGGCTTGAGCAGTTCTTC	CASSSPRGGLEQFF
.	TRBV7-2	.	TRBJ1-5	TGTGCCAGCAGCTTAGTGGGGTACAATCAGCCCCAGCATTTT	CASSLVGYNQPQHF
once	TRBV30	TRBD1	TRBJ1-3	TGTGCCTGGAGGAAACAGGGGACTGGAAACACCATATATTTT	CAWRKQGTGNTIYF
.	TRBV5-1	.	TRBJ1-2	TGCGCCAGCAGTCCTGACGGACCGGGACGGTCCTATGGCTACACCTTC	CASSPDGPGRSYGYTF
.	TRBV19	.	TRBJ2-3	TGTGCCAGTAGTAAAACGGCTAGAGGCGCAGATACGCAGTATTTT	CASSKTARGADTQYF
.	TRBV5-1	.	TRBJ1-2	TGCGCCAGCAGCATAACAGGAGTTGGTAGCTATGGCTACACCTTC	CASSITGVGSYGYTF
.	TRBV4-1	TRBD1	TRBJ2-7	TGCGCCAGCAGCCAAGAAGGGACAGGGGGCTACGAGCAGTACTTC	CASSQEGTGGYEQYF
.	TRBV27	TRBD2	TRBJ2-7	TGTGCCAGCAGTGGTTCGACGGGAGGTAGGGCCTACGAGCAGTACTTC	CASSGSTGGRAYEQYF
.	TRBV18	.	TRBJ1-1	TGTGCCAGCTCACTGCCGGGTCTTTGGAACACTGAAGCTTTCTTT	CASSLPGLWNTEAFF
.	TRBV9	.	TRBJ2-1	TGTGCCAGCAGCGTAGGAGGTGTTGAGCAGTTCTTC	CASSVGGVEQFF
.	TRBV28	TRBD1	TRBJ2-3	TGTGCCAGCAGGACCGGGACAGGGGGCGCGTCGACAGATACGCAGTATTTT	CASRTGTGGASTDTQYF
.	TRBV2	.	TRBJ1-1	TGTGCCAGCATGGTAGGGACCACTGAAGCTTTCTTT	CASMVGTTEAFF
.	TRBV28	TRBD1	TRBJ2-7	TGTGCCAGCAGTCCCCGCCCGGGACAGGGTTACGAGCAGTACTTC	CASSPRPGQGYEQYF
few	TRBV19	.	TRBJ2-2	TGTGCCAGTAGTCCGGGGCCGGGCGGGGAGCTGTTTTTT	CASSPGPGGELFF
.	TRBV7-9	.	TRBJ2-1	TGTGCCATCCCAGGTCAGAATTCGTACAATGAGCAGTTCTTC	CAIPGQNSYNEQFF
.	TRBV5-1	.	TRBJ2-5	TGCGCCAGCAGCCCGGGGACGGGGGAAGAGACCCAGTACTTC	CASSPGTGEETQYF
.	TRBV15	.	TRBJ1-4	TGTGCCACCAGAAGTGCCACAGGGAATGAAAAACTGTTTTTT	CATRSATGNEKLFF
many	TRBV6-4	.	TRBJ2-2	TGTGCCAGCAGTCCAGTGGGTAGAGACACCGGGGAGCTGTTTTTT	CASSPVGRDTGELFF
.	TRBV2	TRBD1	TRBJ1-4	TGTGCCAGCAGTCCACAGGGGCCATGGGAAAAACTGTTTTTT	CASSPQGPWEKLFF
.	TRBV9	.	TRBJ1-1	TGTGCCAGCAGCGTAGGGGCAGCCATGAACACTGAAGCTTTCTTT	CASSVGAAMNTEAFF
.	TRBV4-3	.	TRBJ1-1	TGCGCCAGCAGCCAAGGCGGGGGCGGGGTGGGCACTGAAGCTTTCTTT	CASSQGGGGVGTEAFF
.	TRBV5-1	.	TRBJ1-1	TGCGCCAGCAGCTTGGGAGGACCGAACACTGAAGCTTTCTTT	CASSLGGPNTEAFF
.	TRBV5-6	.	TRBJ2-1	TGTGCCAGCAGCTTGGATCCTCGTGAGCAGTTCTTC	CASSLDPREQFF
.	TRBV19	.	TRBJ1-5	TGTGCCAGTAGTATTAGAGACAGCAATCAGCCCCAGCATTTT	CASSIRDSNQPQHF
.	TRBV5-1	TRBD1	TRBJ1-2	TGCGCCAGCAGGGAGGGACAGAACTATGGCTACACCTTC	CASREGQNYGYTF
.	TRBV5-4	TRBD2	TRBJ2-7	TGTGCCAGCAGCCCGTGGGCTAGCGGGAGGGGAGAGAGGGAGCAGTACTTC	CASSPWASGRGEREQYF
.	TRBV28	.	TRBJ2-7	TGTGCCAGCACCTCAGGGGGGGGCCGGCGCGAGCAGTACTTC	CASTSGGGRREQYF
.	TRBV4-1	.	TRBJ1-2	TGCGCCAGCAGCCAAGCCGACGGCCCCTATGGCTACACCTTC	CASSQADGPYGYTF
.	TRBV7-6	.	TRBJ2-1	TGTGCCAGCAGCTTAAAAAGACAGGATAATGAGCAGTTCTTC	CASSLKRQDNEQFF
.	TRBV4-3	.	TRBJ2-3	TGCGCCAGCAGCCAAGAAGGGCGTGTGACAGATACGCAGTATTTT	CASSQEGRVTDTQYF
.	TRBV5-1	.	TRBJ1-3	TGCGCCAGCAGCTCCTCGACCAGGGGTACTGGAAACACCATATATTTT	CASSSSTRGTGNTIYF
once	TRBV28	TRBD2	TRBJ2-7	TGTGCCAGCAGTCAGCCACTAGCGGTGTACGAGCAGTACTTC	CASSQPLAVYEQYF
.	TRBV7-8	TRBD1	TRBJ1-5	TGTGCCAGCAGCGCCACCCCCGGACAGGGGGCGAGCCAGCCCCAGCATTTT	CASSATPGQGASQPQHF
.	TRBV7-2	TRBD2	TRBJ2-1	TGTGCCAGCAGTAGAGGGCGGGGCGGGAGGCCCTCCTACAATGAGCAGTTCTTC	CASSRGRGGRPSYNEQFF
.	TRBV2	.	TRBJ2-7	TGTGCCAGCAGTGAAGCGAGGGACGAGCAGTACTTC	CASSEARDEQYF
.	TRBV5-1	TRBD2	TRBJ2-7	TGCGCCAGCAGCCAGCTAGCGGGAGGGCCGGACGAGCAGTACTTC	CASSQLAGGPDEQYF
once	TRBV7-9	.	TRBJ2-1	TGTGCCAGCAGCTTAACCCGGCCATCCTACAATGAGCAGTTCTTC	CASSLTRPSYNEQFF
.	TRBV19	.	TRBJ1-2	TGTGCCAGTAGTAGCGTCCAGGGAGCGGGCTACACCTTC	CASSSVQGAGYTF
.	TRBV6-5	.	TRBJ1-1	TGTGCCAGCAGTTCCGGGGGGTACTCCACTGAAGCTTTCTTT	CASSSGGYSTEAFF
.	TRBV30	TRBD1	TRBJ1-5	TGTGCCTGGGCACCGGGGACAGGGGGTCAGCCCCAGCATTTT	CAWAPGTGGQPQHF
.	TRBV6-1	.	TRBJ2-3	TGTGCCAGCAGTGGGCCCCGGAGTCTACCTAGCACAGATACGCAGTATTTT	CASSGPRSLPSTDTQYF
.	TRBV25-1	.	TRBJ2-5	TGTGCCAGCAGTGAATCTGGGGGGAGGGGGGAGACCCAGTACTTC	CASSESGGRGETQYF
.	TRBV4-1	.	TRBJ2-1	TGCGCCAGCCAGGGAAGTCGCTCCTACAATGAGCAGTTCTTC	CASQGSRSYNEQFF
once	TRBV2	TRBD2	TRBJ2-7	TGTGCCAGCAGTGTTTTTGTAGGGACTAGCGGCGAGCAGTACTTC	CASSVFVGTSGEQYF
.	TRBV7-9	.	TRBJ2-1	TGTGCCAGCAGCTCCTTGGCTAGCAATACCTACAATGAGCAGTTCTTC	CASSSLASNTYNEQFF